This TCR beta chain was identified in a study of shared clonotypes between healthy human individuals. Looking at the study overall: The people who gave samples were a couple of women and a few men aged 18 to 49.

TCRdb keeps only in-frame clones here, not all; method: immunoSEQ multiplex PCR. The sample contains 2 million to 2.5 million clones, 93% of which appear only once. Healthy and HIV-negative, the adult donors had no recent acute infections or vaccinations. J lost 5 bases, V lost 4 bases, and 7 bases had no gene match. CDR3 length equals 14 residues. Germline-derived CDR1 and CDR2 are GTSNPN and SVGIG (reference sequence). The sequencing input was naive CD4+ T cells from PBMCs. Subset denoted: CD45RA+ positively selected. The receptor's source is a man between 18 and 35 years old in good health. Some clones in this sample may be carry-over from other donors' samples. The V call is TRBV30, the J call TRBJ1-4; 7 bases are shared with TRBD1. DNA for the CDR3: TGTGCCTGGACCCCCGGGACAGAAAATGAAAAACTGTTTTTT. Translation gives CAWTPGTENEKLFF.